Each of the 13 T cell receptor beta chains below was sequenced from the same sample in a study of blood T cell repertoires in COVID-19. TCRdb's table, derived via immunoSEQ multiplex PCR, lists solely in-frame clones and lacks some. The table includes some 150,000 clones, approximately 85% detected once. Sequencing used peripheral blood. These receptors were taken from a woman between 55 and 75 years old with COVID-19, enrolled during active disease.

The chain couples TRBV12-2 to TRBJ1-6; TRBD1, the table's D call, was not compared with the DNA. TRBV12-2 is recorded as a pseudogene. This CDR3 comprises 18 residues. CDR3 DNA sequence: TGTGCAAGTCGCTTAGTGGGCTGTAGGACAGGGAGTTTACCACCCCTCCACTTT. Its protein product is CASRLVGCRTGSLPPLHF.

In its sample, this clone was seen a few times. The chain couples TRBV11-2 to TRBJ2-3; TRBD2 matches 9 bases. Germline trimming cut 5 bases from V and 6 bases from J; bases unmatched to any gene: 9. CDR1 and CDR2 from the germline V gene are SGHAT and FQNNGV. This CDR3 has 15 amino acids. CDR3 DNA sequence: TGTGCCAGCAGCCGAGATAGCGGGGGCATGGATACGCAGTATTTT. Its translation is CASSRDSGGMDTQYF.

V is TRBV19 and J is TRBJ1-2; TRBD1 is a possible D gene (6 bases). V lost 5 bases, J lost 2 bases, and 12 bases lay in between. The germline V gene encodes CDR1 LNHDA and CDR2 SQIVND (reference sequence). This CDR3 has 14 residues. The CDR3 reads CASSPRGGNYGYTF. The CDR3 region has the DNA TGTGCCAGTAGTCCTAGGGGGGGAAACTATGGCTACACCTTC.

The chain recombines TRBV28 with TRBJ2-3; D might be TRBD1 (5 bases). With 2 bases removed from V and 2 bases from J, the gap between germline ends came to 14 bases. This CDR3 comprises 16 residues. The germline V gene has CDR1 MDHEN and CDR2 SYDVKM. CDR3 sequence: CASSLEAQGYTDTQYF. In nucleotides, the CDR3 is TGTGCCAGCAGTTTAGAGGCGCAGGGTTACACAGATACGCAGTATTTT.

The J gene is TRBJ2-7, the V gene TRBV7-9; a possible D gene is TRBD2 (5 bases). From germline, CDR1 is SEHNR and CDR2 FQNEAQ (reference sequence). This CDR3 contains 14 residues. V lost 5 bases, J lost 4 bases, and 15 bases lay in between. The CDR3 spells CASSIDYIPYEQYF. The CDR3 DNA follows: TGTGCCAGCAGCATAGACTACATCCCTTACGAGCAGTACTTC.

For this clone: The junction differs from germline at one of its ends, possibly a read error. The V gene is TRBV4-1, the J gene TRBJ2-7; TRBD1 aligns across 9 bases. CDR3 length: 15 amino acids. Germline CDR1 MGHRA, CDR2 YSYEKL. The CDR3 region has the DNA TGCGCCAGCAGCCAGTATCCGGGACAGGGTCTTTTTGTAGGCTTC. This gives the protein CASSQYPGQGLFVGF.

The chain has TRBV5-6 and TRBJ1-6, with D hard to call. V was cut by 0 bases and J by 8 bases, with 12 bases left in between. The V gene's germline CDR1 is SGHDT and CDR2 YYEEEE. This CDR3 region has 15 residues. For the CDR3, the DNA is TGTGCCAGCAGCTTGGACCCGGGAACCCATTCACCCCTCCACTTT. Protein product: CASSLDPGTHSPLHF.

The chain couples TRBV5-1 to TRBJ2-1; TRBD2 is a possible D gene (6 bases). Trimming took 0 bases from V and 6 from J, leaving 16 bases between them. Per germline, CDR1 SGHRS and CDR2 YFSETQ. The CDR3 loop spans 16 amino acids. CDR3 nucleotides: TGCGCCAGCAGCTTGGGACCCGTTTCGGAGGGCAATGAGCAGTTCTTC. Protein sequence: CASSLGPVSEGNEQFF.

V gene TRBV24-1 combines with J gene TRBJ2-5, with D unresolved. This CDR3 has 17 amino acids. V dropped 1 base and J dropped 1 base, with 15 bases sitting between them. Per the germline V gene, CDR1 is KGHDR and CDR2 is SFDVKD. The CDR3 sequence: CATSDFRPGIAQETQYF. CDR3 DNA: TGTGCCACCAGTGATTTTCGCCCGGGTATTGCCCAAGAGACCCAGTACTTC.

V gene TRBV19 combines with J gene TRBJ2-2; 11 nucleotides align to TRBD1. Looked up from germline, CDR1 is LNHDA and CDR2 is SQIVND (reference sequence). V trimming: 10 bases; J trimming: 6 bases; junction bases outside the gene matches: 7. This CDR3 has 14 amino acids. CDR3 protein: CATGTGGGSGELFF. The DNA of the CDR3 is TGTGCCACGGGGACAGGGGGAGGCTCCGGGGAGCTGTTTTTT.

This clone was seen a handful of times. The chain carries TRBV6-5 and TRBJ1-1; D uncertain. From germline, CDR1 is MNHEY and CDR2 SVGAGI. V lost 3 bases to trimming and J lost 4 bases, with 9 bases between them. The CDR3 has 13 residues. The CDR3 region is CASSYRGSTEAFF. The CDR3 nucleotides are TGTGCCAGCAGTTATAGAGGGAGCACTGAAGCTTTCTTT.

DNA for the CDR3: TGCGCCAGCTCTGGGACTAGCGGGGGTTACAATGAGCAGTTCTTC. Its protein is CASSGTSGGYNEQFF. V is TRBV5-1 and J is TRBJ2-1; the match to TRBD2 covers 14 bases. There are 15 residues in the CDR3. Germline assignment: CDR1 SGHRS and CDR2 YFSETQ. V lost 7 bases, J lost 4 bases, and 4 bases stayed unmatched.

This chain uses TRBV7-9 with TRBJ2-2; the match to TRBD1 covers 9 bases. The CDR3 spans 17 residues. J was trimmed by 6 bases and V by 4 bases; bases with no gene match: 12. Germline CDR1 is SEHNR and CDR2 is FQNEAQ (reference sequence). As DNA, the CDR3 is TGTGCCAGCAGCTGGCCCGGGACAGGGAAGAGGTCCGGGGAGCTGTTTTTT. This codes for CASSWPGTGKRSGELFF.